This T cell receptor beta chain appears in the sequencing data of a study of blood T cell repertoires in COVID-19. The assay was immunoSEQ multiplex PCR, and TCRdb's table has in-frame clones only and misses some. The sample contains some 42,000 clones, 89% of which appear only once. This TCR derives from a human donor in a cohort sampled during active COVID-19. The sequenced sample consisted of peripheral blood.

CDR3 in amino acids: CASSLQSSAVYEQYF. CDR3 nucleotides: TGTGCCAGCAGCTTACAGTCAAGCGCGGTATACGAGCAGTACTTC. The V and J genes are TRBV7-2 and TRBJ2-7; D call uncertain. CDR3 length equals 15 residues. Germline CDR1 is SGHTA and CDR2 is FQGNSA. Trimming took off 2 bases at V and 4 bases at J, with 15 bases between the two ends.